Included here is one TCR beta chain sequence, with context. Its antigen is not identified. The data were obtained in a study of cytomegalovirus exposure and HLA in healthy donors. Study outcomes and limitations: Some public TCRs appeared in many individuals, while most sequences were rare. About 87% or about 30% of the time was how often most TCR beta V segments were productive, according to an earlier analysis. Reports indicated that the classifier achieved high specificity and sensitivity in diagnosing cytomegalovirus status.

This PCR relied on a set of 60 Vbeta primers and 13 Jbeta primers. Libraries were prepared by immunoSEQ multiplex PCR; TCRdb keeps only in-frame clonotypes and omits some of them. The sample yields 55,000 to 75,000 clones, of which the top ten take up around 4%. Germline assignment: CDR1 SGHRS and CDR2 YFSETQ. CDR3 length equals 15 residues. Trimming cost V 0 bases and J 1 base, with 10 bases left between them. Donors likely had unrecorded immune exposures despite being nominally healthy when sampled. The specimen was PBMCs. The chain links TRBV5-1 to TRBJ2-5; D remains ambiguous. The receptor comes from a male donor in good health and CMV-seronegative. DNA of the CDR3: TGCGCCAGCAGCTTGGAAGATTACACCCAAGAGACCCAGTACTTC. Translating gives CASSLEDYTQETQYF. Full variable domain (outside the CDR3, taken from reference TRBV5-1 and TRBJ2-5): KAGVTQTPRYLIKTRGQQVTLSCSPISGHRSVSWYQQTPGQGLQFLFEYFSETQRNKGNFPGRFSGRQFSNSRSEMNVSTLELGDSALYLCASSLEDYTQETQYFGPGTRLLVL.